This entry is about one TCR beta chain. Its target antigen remains unknown. No base qualities exist here, and no much larger clone lies one base off it. The Qiagen DNeasy kit was used to extract genomic DNA from unsorted PBMCs and from the negatively selected CD4+ and CD8+ fractions. Amplification of TCR beta CDR3 regions was done by immunoSEQ multiplex PCR with primers that anneal to V and J segments. A synthetic immune receptor repertoire was used to minimize amplification bias, and any residual bias was removed computationally once sequencing was done. The source study handled its data this way. Custom Python scripts were used to quantify repertoire diversity as the Shannon entropy index. Unsorted, CD4+ and CD8+ repertoires were analyzed separately, except in combined analyses where CD4+ and CD8+ sequences were merged in silico. Clonal expansion was defined as at least a 2-fold frequency increase after treatment relative to C1D1, with a pseudocount of 0.5 for undetected baseline clones. Clones with 0 or 1 copy at C1D1 were defined as singleton clones, while clones with 2 or more copies were defined as non-singleton clones. Clones expanded in unsorted samples were annotated as CD4+, CD8+ or unknown by matching protein sequences in sorted samples from the same patient. Wilcoxon tests were applied to paired samples to test diversity changes from C1D1 to C4D1. TCRdb carries this immuneACCESS record with in-frame sequences only. Its versions omit some clonotypes, under half of them owing to an unresolved V gene in the studies checked, with the rest unexplained. The DNA was the basis for D and trimming; V, J and clone size are from that table. Here the sample has 35,000 to 45,000 clones; approximately 70% occur a single time. 2.5% to 3.5% of the sample rests with the top ten.

The sample belongs to a study of PD-1 blockade in classical Hodgkin lymphoma (dated by TCRdb to the early 2020s). Context from the whole study: Nivolumab dosing was 3 mg/kg intravenously every 2 weeks, continuing until either disease progression or unacceptable toxicity. To define a peripheral blood immune signature of response to PD-1 blockade in classical Hodgkin lymphoma, the study combined TCR beta sequencing with CyTOF. Overall results and qualifications from the work: Among trial patients, those achieving complete response had baseline diversity similar to that of newly diagnosed patients, while diversity was significantly lower in partial responders and progressors. Baseline TCR diversity was reported to be lower in newly diagnosed patients than in healthy donors, and even lower in relapsed/refractory patients. The study was restricted to a single clinical trial cohort, and the causes of repertoire differences, possibly disease activity or prior therapy, were left undefined. Diversity was lower in patients who began nivolumab less than 1 year after ASCT, so these patients were left out of later analyses to avoid confounding by immune reconstitution. CD4+ but not CD8+ TCR diversity rose significantly by C4D1 (p=0.0027 vs p=0.16), most apparent in complete responders (p=0.02).

From cysteine to phenylalanine, the CDR3 is 14 amino acids long. Just the 42-base CDR3 DNA is kept, in frame starting at base 1. In the germline V gene, CDR1 corresponds to LGHNA and CDR2 to YSLEER. Cut back by 4 bases and 3 bases, the V and J ends lie 9 bases apart. The label giving this sample's time point can be read as: cycle 2 day 1 (C2D1) of nivolumab. All trial patients had relapsed after autologous stem cell transplantation, with cohorts A, B and C differing in prior brentuximab vedotin exposure. The trial cohort comprised some 60 patients with relapsed/refractory classical Hodgkin lymphoma whose best overall responses were complete response, partial response or progressive disease. Single-agent nivolumab was administered to trial patients in the multi-cohort phase II CheckMate 205 trial. An independent review committee assessed best overall response by applying the 2007 International Working Group response criteria. Trial PBMCs were obtained immediately prior to nivolumab initiation (C1D1) and on therapy at cycle 2 day 1 and cycle 4 day 1. Peripheral blood was collected in 8 mL Vacutainer Cell Preparation Tubes, from which PBMCs were isolated by centrifugation and then cryopreserved.

The sequenced sample was peripheral blood mononuclear cells (PBMCs), obtained before the second cycle of nivolumab. The TCR sequence derives from a human donor with classical Hodgkin lymphoma. The V and J genes are TRBV4-3 and TRBJ2-2, with no D gene named confidently. Here is the DNA: TGCGCCAGCAGCCTTGACACCTACACCGGGGAGCTGTTTTTT. This encodes CASSLDTYTGELFF.